This TCR beta chain was recorded in a study of shared T cell receptors in the human thymus. J gave up 3 bases and V 3 bases, and 4 bases lay outside the gene matches. The CDR3 is made up of 14 amino acids. Germline assignment: CDR1 SGHDT and CDR2 YYEEEE. Generated by immunoSEQ multiplex PCR, the TCRdb table keeps only in-frame clones and is missing some. The table lists roughly 560,000 clones, 70% to 80% of them singletons. This sample also appeared in a second study, on human thymus T cells. As that study records: Resections from corrective heart surgery provided thymus tissue. Seemingly biased V and J gene usage marked thymic and blood repertoires. Reports from related research described highly overlapping thymic repertoires among unrelated individuals.

The receptor was isolated from a boy under two years old with a congenital heart defect. The rearrangement uses TRBV5-6 and TRBJ2-7; 9 bases match TRBD1. Input material: thymocytes. This CDR3 is CASSWDREGYEQYF. DNA of the CDR3: TGTGCCAGCAGCTGGGACAGGGAGGGCTACGAGCAGTACTTC.